This T cell receptor beta chain was retrieved from a study of blood T cell repertoires in COVID-19. Looking at the study overall: Samples taken during acute and convalescent COVID-19 were collected in the United States, Italy and Spain. Sources were T cells, B-cell-depleted T cells, or PBMCs; the material itself was cDNA or gDNA.

CDR1 and CDR2 (germline): SGHRS, YFSETQ. The CDR3 is 16 residues long. V gave up 4 bases and J gave up 0 bases; unmatched junction bases: 4. Original processing methods: Reference gene primers were amplified, and this amplification served to estimate nucleated cell counts. Generated by immunoSEQ multiplex PCR, the TCRdb table keeps only in-frame clones and is missing some. V and J calls and clone size come straight from that table; D and trimming were deduced from the DNA. This sample has just over 90,000 clones; roughly 85% occur once, and the top ten carry under 20%. The chain combines TRBV5-1 with TRBJ2-2; TRBD2 aligns across 9 bases. The TCR comes from a human donor in a cohort sampled during active COVID-19. What was sequenced was peripheral blood. The CDR3, as DNA: TGCGCCAGCAGCAGATTAGCGGGGGCGAACACCGGGGAGCTGTTTTTT. Translated: CASSRLAGANTGELFF.